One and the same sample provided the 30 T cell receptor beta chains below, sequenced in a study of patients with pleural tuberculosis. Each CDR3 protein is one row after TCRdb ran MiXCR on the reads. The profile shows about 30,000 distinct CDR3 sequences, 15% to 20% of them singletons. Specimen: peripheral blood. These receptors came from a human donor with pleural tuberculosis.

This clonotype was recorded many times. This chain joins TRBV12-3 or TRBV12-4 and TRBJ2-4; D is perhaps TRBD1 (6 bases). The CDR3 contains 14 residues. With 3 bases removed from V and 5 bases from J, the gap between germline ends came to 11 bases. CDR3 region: CASSFRDIQNIQYF. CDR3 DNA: TGTGCCAGCAGTTTCCGGGACATACAAAACATTCAGTACTTC.

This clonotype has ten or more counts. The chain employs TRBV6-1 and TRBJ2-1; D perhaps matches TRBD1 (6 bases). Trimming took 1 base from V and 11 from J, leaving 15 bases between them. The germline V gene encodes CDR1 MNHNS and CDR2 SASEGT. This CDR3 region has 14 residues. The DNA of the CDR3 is TGTGCCAGCAGTGAAGGGATAGGACAGAATAAGCAGTTCTTC. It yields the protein CASSEGIGQNKQFF.

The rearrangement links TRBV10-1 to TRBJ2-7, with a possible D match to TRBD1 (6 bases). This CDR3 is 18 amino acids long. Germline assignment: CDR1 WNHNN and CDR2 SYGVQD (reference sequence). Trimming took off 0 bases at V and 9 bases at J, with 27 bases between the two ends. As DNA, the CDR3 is TGCGCCAGCAGTGAGTCCCGTGAAGTCCAGGGGCCGGCAAGTGGGCAGTACTTC. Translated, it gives CASSESREVQGPASGQYF.

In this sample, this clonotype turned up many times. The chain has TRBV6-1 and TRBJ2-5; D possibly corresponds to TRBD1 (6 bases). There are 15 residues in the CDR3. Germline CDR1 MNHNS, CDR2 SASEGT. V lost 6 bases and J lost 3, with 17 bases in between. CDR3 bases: TGTGCCAGCAGACAGGGAAGGATTGTCGAAGAGACCCAGTACTTC. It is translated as CASRQGRIVEETQYF.

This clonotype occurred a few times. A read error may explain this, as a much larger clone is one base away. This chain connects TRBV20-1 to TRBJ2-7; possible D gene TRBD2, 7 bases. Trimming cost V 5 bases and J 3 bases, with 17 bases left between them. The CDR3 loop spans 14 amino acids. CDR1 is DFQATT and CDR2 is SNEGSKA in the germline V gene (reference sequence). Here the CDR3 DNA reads TGCAGTGCTGGGGGGGGGGGGGCTGTCTACGAGCAGTACTTC. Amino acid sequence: CSAGGGGAVYEQYF.

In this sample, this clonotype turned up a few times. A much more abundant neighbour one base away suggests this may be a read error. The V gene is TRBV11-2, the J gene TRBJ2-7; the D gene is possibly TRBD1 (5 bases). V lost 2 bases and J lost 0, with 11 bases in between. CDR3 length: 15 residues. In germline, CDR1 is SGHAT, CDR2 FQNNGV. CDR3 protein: CASSLMTASSYEQYF. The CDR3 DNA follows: TGTGCCAGCAGCTTAATGACAGCCTCCTCCTACGAGCAGTACTTC.

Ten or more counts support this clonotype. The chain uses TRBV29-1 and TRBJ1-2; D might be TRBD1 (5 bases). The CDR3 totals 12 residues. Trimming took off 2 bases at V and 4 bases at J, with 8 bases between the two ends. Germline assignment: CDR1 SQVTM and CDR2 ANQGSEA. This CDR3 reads CSVELGGYGYTF. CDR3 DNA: TGCAGCGTTGAATTGGGGGGCTATGGCTACACCTTC.

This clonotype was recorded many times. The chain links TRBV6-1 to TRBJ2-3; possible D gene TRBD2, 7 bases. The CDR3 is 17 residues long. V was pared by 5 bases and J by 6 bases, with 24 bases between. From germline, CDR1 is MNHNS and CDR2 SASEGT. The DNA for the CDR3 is TGTGCCAGCAGTTTCACGTATCAAGCGGGAACAGGGGATACGCAGTATTTT. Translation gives CASSFTYQAGTGDTQYF.

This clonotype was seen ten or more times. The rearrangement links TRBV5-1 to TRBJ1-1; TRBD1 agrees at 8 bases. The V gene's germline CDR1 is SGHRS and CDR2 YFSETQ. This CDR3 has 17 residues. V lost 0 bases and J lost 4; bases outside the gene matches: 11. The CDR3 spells CASSLAADRGGATEAFF. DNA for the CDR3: TGCGCCAGCAGCTTGGCCGCTGACAGGGGAGGTGCCACTGAAGCTTTCTTT.

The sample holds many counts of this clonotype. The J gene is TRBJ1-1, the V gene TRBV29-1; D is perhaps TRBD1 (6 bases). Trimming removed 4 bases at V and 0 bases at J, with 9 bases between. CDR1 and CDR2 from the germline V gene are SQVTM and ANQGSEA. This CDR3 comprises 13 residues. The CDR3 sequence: CSVGGGLNTEAFF. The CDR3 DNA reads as TGCAGCGTTGGAGGGGGGTTGAACACTGAAGCTTTCTTT.

The CDR3, as DNA: TGCGCCAGCAGCTTGACAGGGGTGGCCTATGAGCAGTTCTTC. Protein: CASSLTGVAYEQFF. This sequence joins TRBV5-1 and TRBJ2-1, with 7 bases aligning to TRBD1. The CDR3 has 14 amino acids. Germline V gene data show CDR1 as SGHRS and CDR2 as YFSETQ. The junction had 6 bases not matched to a gene; V was cut back by 1 base and J by 8 bases.

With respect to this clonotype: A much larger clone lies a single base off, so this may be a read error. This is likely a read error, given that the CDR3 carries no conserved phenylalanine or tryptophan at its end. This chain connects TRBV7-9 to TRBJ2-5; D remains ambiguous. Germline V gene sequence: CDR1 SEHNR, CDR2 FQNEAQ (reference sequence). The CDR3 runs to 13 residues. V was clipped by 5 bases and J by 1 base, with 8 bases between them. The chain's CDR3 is CASSPPSQETQYS. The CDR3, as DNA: TGTGCCAGCAGCCCACCAAGCCAAGAGACCCAGTACTCC.

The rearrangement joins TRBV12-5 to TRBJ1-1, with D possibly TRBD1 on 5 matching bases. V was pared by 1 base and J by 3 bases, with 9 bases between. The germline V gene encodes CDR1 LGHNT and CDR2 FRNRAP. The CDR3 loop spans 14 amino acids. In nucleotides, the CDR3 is TGTGCTAGTGGTTTGGGGGGCCGGGACACTGAAGCTTTCTTT. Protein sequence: CASGLGGRDTEAFF.

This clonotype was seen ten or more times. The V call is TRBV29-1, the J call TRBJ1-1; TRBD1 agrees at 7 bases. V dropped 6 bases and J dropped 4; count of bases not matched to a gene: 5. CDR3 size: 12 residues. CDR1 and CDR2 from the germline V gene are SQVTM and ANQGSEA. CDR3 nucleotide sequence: TGCAGCGTCCGACCAGGGGGCACTGAAGCTTTCTTT. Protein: CSVRPGGTEAFF.

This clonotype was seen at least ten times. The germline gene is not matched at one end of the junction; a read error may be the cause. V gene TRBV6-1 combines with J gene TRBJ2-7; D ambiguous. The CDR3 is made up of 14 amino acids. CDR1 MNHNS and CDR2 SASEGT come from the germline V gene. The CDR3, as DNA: TGTGCCAGCAGTGAATCAACCCCTTCCTCCGAGCAGTACTTC. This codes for CASSESTPSSEQYF.

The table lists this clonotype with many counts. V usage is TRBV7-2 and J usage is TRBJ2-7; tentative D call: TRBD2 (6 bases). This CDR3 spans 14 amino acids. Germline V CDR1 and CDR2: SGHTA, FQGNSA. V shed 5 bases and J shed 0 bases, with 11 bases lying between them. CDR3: CASSPGLSSYEQYF. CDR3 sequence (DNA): TGTGCCAGCAGCCCGGGACTGAGCTCCTACGAGCAGTACTTC.

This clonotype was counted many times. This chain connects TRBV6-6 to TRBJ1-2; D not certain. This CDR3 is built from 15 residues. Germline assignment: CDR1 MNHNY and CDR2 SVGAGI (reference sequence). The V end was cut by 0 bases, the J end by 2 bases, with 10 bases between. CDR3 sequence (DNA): TGTGCCAGCAGTTACTCGATGGCAGCCAACTATGGCTACACCTTC. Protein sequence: CASSYSMAANYGYTF.

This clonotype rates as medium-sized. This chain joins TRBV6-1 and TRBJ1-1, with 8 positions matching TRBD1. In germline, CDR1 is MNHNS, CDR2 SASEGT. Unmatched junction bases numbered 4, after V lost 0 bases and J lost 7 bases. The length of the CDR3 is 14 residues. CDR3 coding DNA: TGTGCCAGCAGTGAAGCGGACAGGGCCCTTGAAGCTTTCTTT. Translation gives CASSEADRALEAFF.

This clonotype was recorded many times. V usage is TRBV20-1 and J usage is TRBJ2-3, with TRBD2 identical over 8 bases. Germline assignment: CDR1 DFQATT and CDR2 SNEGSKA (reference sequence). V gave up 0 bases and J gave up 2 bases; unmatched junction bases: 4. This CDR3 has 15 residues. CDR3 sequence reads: CSARDSGGITDTQYF. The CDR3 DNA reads TGCAGTGCTAGAGATTCGGGGGGGATCACAGATACGCAGTATTTT.

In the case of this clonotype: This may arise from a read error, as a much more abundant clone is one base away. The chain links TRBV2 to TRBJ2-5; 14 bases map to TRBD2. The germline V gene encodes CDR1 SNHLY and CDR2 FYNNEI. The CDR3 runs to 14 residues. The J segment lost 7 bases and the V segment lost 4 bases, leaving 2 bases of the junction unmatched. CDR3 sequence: CASSVGLAGGTQYF. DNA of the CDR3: TGTGCCAGCAGTGTAGGACTAGCGGGAGGGACCCAGTACTTC. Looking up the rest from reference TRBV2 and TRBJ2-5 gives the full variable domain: EPEVTQTPSHQVTQMGQEVILRCVPISNHLYFYWYRQILGQKVEFLVSFYNNEISEKSEIFDDQFSVERPDGSNFTLKIRSTKLEDSAMYFCASSVGLAGGTQYFGPGTRLLVL.

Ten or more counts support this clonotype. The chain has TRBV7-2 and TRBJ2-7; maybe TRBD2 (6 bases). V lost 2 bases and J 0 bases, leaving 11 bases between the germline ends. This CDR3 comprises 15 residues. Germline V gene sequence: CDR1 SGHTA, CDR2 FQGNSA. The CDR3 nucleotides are TGTGCCAGCAGCTTAATGGGCGGGGTCTCCTACGAGCAGTACTTC. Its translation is CASSLMGGVSYEQYF.

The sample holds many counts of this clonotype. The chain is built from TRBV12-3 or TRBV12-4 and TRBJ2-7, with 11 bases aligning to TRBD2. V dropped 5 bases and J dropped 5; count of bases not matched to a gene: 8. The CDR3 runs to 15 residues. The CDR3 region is CASSPNSGRADEQYF. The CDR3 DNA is TGTGCCAGCAGTCCAAATAGCGGGAGGGCCGACGAGCAGTACTTC.

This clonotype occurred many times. The CDR3 region has the DNA TGTGCCAGCACATCGTCGGACCGCTACGAGCAGTACTTC. This sequence encodes CASTSSDRYEQYF. The V and J genes are TRBV7-9 and TRBJ2-7; D is unresolved. The germline V and J ends were trimmed by 7 bases and 3 bases, with 13 bases remaining between them. Germline V gives CDR1 SEHNR, CDR2 FQNEAQ (reference sequence). The CDR3 is made up of 13 amino acids. Looking up the rest from reference TRBV7-9 and TRBJ2-7 gives the full variable domain: DTGVSQNPRHKITKRGQNVTFRCDPISEHNRLYWYRQTLGQGPEFLTYFQNEAQLEKSRLLSDRFSAERPKGSFSTLEIQRTEQGDSAMYLCASTSSDRYEQYFGPGTRLTVT.

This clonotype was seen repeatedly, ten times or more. The DNA for the CDR3 is TGCAGTGCTTCTTATAGGAGGGAGCAGTACTTC. Translated: CSASYRREQYF. This chain uses TRBV20-1 with TRBJ2-7; D may be TRBD2 (5 bases). Germline V gene sequence: CDR1 DFQATT, CDR2 SNEGSKA (reference sequence). This CDR3 is 11 amino acids long. Trimming cost V 5 bases and J 7 bases, with 12 bases left between them.

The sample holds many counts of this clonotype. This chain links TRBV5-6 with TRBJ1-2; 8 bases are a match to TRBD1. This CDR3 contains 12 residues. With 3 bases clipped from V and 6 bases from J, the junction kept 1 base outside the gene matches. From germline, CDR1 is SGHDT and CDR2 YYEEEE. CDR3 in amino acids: CASSSRGHGYTF. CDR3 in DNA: TGTGCCAGCAGCTCCAGGGGGCATGGCTACACCTTC.

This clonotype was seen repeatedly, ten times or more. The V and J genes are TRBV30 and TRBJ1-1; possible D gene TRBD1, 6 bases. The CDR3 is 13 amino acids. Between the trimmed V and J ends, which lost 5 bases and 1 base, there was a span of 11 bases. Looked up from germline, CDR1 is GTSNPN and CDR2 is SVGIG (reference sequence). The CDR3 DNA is TGTGCCTGGGCCAGGGGATGGAACACTGAAGCTTTCTTT. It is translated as CAWARGWNTEAFF.

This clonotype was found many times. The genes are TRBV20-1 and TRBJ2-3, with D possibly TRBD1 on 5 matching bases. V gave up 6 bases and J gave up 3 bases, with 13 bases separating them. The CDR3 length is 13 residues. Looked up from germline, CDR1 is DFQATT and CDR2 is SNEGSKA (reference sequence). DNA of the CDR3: TGCAGTGCCACTAAAGGGGTGACAGATACGCAGTATTTT. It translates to CSATKGVTDTQYF.

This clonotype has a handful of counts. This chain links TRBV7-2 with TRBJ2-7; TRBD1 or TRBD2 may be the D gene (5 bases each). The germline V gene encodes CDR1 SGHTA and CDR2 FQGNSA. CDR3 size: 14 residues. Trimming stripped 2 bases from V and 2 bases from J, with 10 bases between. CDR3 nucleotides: TGTGCCAGCAGCTTAATCTCGGGGCCCTACGAGCAGTACTTC. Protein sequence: CASSLISGPYEQYF.

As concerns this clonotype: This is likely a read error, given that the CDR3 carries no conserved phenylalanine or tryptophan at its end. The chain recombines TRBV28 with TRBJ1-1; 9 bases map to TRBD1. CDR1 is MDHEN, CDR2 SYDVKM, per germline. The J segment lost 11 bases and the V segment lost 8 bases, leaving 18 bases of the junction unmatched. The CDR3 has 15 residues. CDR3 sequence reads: CASGPVPGQGSRAFS. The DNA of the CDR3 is TGTGCCAGCGGTCCGGTCCCGGGACAGGGTAGTCGGGCTTTCTCT.

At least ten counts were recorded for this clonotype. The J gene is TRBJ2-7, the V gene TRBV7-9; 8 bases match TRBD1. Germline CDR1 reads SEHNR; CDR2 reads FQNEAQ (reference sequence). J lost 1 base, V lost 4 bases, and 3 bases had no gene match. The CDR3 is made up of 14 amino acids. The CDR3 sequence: CASSSYRGSYEQYF. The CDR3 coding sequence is TGTGCCAGCAGCTCCTACAGGGGGTCCTACGAGCAGTACTTC.